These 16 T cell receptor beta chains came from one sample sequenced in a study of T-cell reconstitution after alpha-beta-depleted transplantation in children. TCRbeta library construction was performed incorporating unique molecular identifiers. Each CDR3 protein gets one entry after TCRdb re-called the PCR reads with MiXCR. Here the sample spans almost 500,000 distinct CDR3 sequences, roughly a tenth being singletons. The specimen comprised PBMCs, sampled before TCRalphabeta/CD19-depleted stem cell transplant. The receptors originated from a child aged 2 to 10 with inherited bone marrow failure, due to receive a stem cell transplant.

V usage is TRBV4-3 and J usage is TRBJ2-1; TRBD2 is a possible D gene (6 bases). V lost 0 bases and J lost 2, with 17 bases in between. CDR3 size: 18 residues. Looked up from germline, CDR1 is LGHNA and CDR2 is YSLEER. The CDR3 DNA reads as TGCGCCAGCAGCCAAGAGACCCAATGGCGGGATCCCTACAATGAGCAGTTCTTC. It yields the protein CASSQETQWRDPYNEQFF.

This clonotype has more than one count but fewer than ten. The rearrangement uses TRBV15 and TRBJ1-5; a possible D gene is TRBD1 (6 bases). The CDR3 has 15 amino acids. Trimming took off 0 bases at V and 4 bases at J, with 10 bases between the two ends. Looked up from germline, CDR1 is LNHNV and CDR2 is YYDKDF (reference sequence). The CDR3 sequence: CATSRDWGANQPQHF. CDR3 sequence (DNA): TGTGCCACCAGCAGAGATTGGGGGGCTAATCAGCCCCAGCATTTT.

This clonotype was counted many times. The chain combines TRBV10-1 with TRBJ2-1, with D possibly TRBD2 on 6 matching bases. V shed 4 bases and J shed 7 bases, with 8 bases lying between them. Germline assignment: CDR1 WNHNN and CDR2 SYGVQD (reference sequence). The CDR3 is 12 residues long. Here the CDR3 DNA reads TGCGCCAGCAGTGGAGGGAGGAATGAGCAGTTCTTC. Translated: CASSGGRNEQFF.

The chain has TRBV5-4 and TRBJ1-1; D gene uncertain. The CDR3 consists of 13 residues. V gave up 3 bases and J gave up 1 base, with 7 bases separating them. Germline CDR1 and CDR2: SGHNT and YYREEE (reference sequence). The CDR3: CASSWQANTEAFF. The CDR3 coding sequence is TGTGCCAGCAGCTGGCAGGCGAACACTGAAGCTTTCTTT.

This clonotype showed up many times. The CDR3 region has the DNA TGTGCCAGCAGGATAGCGGGAGGGCCCTACAATGAGCAGTTCTTC. Protein: CASRIAGGPYNEQFF. The rearrangement links TRBV28 to TRBJ2-1, with TRBD2 matching 11 bases. After removal of 6 bases from V and 2 bases from J, the junction contained 3 bases not matched to a gene. This CDR3 comprises 15 residues. Germline assignment: CDR1 MDHEN and CDR2 SYDVKM.

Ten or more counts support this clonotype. The CDR3 reads CASSQELFQEETQYF. The CDR3 nucleotides read TGCGCCAGCAGCCAAGAACTTTTCCAGGAAGAGACCCAGTACTTC. V gene TRBV4-3 combines with J gene TRBJ2-5; D call uncertain. The germline CDR1 and CDR2 sequences are LGHNA and YSLEER. Trimming stripped 0 bases from V and 3 bases from J, with 11 bases between. The CDR3 totals 15 residues.

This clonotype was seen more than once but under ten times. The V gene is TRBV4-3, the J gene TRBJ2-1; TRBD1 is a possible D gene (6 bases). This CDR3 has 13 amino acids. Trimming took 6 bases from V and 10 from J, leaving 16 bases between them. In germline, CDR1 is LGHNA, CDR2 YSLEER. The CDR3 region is CASRDIPQGEQFF. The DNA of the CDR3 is TGCGCCAGCAGGGATATACCACAGGGAGAGCAGTTCTTC.

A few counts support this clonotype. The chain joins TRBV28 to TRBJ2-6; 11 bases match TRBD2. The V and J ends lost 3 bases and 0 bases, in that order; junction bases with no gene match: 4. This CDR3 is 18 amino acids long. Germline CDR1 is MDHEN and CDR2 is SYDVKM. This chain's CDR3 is CASSLILAGGSGANVLTF. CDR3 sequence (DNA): TGTGCCAGCAGTTTGATCCTAGCGGGGGGCTCTGGGGCCAACGTCCTGACTTTC.

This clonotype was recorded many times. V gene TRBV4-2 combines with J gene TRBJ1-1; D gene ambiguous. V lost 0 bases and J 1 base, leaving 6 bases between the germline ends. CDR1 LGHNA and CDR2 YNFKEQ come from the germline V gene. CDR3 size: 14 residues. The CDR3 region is CASSQEGQNTEAFF. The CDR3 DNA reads TGTGCCAGCAGCCAAGAAGGCCAGAACACTGAAGCTTTCTTT.

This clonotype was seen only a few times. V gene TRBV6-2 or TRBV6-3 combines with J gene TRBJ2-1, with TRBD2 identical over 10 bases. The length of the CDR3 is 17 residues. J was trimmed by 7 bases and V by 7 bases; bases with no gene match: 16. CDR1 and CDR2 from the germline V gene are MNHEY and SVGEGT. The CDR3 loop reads CASTPQASGRAGNEQFF. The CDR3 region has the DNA TGTGCCAGCACCCCCCAGGCCAGCGGGAGGGCGGGGAATGAGCAGTTCTTC.

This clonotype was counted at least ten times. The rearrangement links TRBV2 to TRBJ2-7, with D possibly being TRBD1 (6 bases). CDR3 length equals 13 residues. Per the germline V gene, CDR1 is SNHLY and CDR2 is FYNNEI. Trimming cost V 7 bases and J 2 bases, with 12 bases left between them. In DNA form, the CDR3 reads TGTGCCAGCATTGAGGCAGGGGCCTACGAGCAGTACTTC. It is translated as CASIEAGAYEQYF.

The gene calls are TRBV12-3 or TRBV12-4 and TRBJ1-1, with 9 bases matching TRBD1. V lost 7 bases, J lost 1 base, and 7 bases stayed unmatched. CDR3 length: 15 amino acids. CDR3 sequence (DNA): TGTGCCAGCACCATTGACAGGGGGGAGAACACTGAAGCTTTCTTT. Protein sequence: CASTIDRGENTEAFF.

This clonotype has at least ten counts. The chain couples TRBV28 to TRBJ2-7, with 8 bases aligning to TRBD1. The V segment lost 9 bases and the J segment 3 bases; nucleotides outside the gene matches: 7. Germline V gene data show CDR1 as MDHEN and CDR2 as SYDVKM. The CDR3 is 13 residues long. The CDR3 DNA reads TGTGCCAGTCGAATCGACAGGGGCTACGAGCAGTACTTC. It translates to CASRIDRGYEQYF.

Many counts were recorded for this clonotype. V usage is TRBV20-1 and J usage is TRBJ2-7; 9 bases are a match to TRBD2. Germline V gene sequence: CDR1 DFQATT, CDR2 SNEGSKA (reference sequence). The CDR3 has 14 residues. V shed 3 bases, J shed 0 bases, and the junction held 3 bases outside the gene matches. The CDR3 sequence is CSASGGRVSYEQYF. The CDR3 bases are TGCAGTGCTAGTGGCGGGAGGGTCTCCTACGAGCAGTACTTC.

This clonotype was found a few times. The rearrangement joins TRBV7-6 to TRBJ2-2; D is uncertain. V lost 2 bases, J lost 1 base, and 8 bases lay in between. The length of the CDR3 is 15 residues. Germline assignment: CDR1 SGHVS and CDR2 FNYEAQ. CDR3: CASSLILGNTGELFF. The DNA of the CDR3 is TGTGCCAGCAGCTTAATTTTGGGGAACACCGGGGAGCTGTTTTTT.

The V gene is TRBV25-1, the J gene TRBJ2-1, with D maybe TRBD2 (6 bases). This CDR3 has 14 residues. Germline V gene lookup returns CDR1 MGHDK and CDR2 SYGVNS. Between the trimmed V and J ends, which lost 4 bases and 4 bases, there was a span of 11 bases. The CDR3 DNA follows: TGTGCCAGCAGTGGACTAGAGGGGTACAATGAGCAGTTCTTC. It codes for CASSGLEGYNEQFF.